This TCR beta chain was recorded in a study of blood T cell repertoires in COVID-19. Background on the study: Samples representing acute and convalescent COVID-19 were sourced from the United States, Italy and Spain.

The cohort comprised adults aged 18 to 89 years residing in 20 to 30 US areas. Libraries were prepared by immunoSEQ multiplex PCR; TCRdb keeps only in-frame clonotypes and omits some of them. The sample contains some 300,000 clones, about 90% of which appear only once. V shed 3 bases and J 6 bases; nucleotides not matched to a gene: 4. From germline, CDR1 is MNHNS and CDR2 SASEGT. The CDR3 consists of 15 residues. The chain has TRBV6-1 and TRBJ1-6, with 8 positions matching TRBD1. Sequencing was performed on PBMCs or T cells enriched from blood (not recorded which). The origin of this receptor is a woman aged 45-65 years who had been exposed to COVID-19. This CDR3 is CASSDGGTGNSPLHF. Written as DNA, the CDR3 is TGTGCCAGCAGTGATGGGGGGACAGGTAATTCACCCCTCCACTTT.